This T cell receptor beta chain was documented in a study of OX40 agonist ivuxolimab in advanced cancers. Study-level background: The drug used for patients, ivuxolimab, was an agonistic anti-OX40 (CD134) antibody. Those treated in dose escalation had hepatocellular carcinoma, melanoma, renal cell cancer or head and neck cancer.

Generated by immunoSEQ multiplex PCR, the TCRdb table keeps only in-frame clones and is missing some. The repertoire includes 90,000 to 95,000 clones, around 87% of them detected once, and more than 4% sits in the top ten. Of note for this clone: Its specificity is not known.

The study, taken as a whole, reports: What antigens the expanded peripheral T cells recognized was never established.

In germline, CDR1 is MNHEY, CDR2 SMNVEV (reference sequence). The V and J ends lost 4 bases and 3 bases respectively, with 15 bases between them. This CDR3 spans 15 amino acids. This clonotype was obtained from an adult with an advanced solid tumor such as melanoma, head and neck, liver or kidney cancer. This chain links TRBV27 with TRBJ1-1; D perhaps matches TRBD1 (6 bases). The sample consisted of CD4+ or CD8+ T cells sorted from blood, taken in a trial of the OX40 agonist ivuxolimab. The CDR3 DNA follows: TGTGCCAGCAGTTCTTACAGGGAGGGGTACACTGAAGCTTTCTTT. This translates into CASSSYREGYTEAFF.